These T cell receptor beta chains were read from a single sample in a study of blood T cell repertoires in COVID-19. Clones were sequenced by immunoSEQ multiplex PCR, and TCRdb holds only the in-frame ones, with some missing. The sample records roughly 28,000 clones, 88% being singletons. What was sequenced was peripheral blood. The origin of the receptors is a woman in her 50s with active COVID-19. Each CDR3 is given with its conserved first and last residue. D genes are given only for firm matches. The listing skips clone size in some rows; elsewhere it reads once, few, many or a size class.

v_gene	j_gene	len	abundance	d_gene	CDR3aa	CDR3nt
TRBV29-1	TRBJ1-1	16	once	TRBD1	CSACGGTGALNTEAFF	TGCAGCGCCTGCGGTGGGACAGGGGCCCTGAACACTGAAGCTTTCTTT
TRBV5-1	TRBJ2-7	13	NA	TRBD1	CASSPDRVHEQYF	TGCGCCAGCAGCCCGGACAGGGTCCACGAGCAGTACTTC
TRBV2	TRBJ1-1	13	NA	NA	CATGGGVNTEAFF	TGTGCCACCGGTGGTGGAGTGAACACTGAAGCTTTCTTT
TRBV30	TRBJ1-1	13	NA	TRBD1	CAWSRDRATEAFF	TGTGCCTGGTCCCGGGACAGGGCGACTGAAGCTTTCTTT
TRBV5-1	TRBJ2-7	15	NA	NA	CASSLALAPTYEQYF	TGCGCCAGCAGCTTGGCTCTAGCACCTACCTACGAGCAGTACTTC
TRBV10-1	TRBJ2-7	14	few	TRBD2	CASSAGTSSYEQYF	TGCGCCAGCAGTGCCGGGACTAGCTCCTACGAGCAGTACTTC
TRBV30	TRBJ2-7	12	few	TRBD1	CAWSPRGSEQYF	TGTGCCTGGAGTCCCAGGGGGAGCGAGCAGTACTTC
TRBV28	TRBJ2-1	16	NA	NA	CASNRLIDRHNNEQFF	TGTGCCAGCAATAGGTTAATCGACAGGCACAACAATGAGCAGTTCTTC
TRBV30	TRBJ1-1	12	NA	NA	CAWSSGFTEAFF	TGTGCCTGGAGTTCAGGGTTCACTGAAGCTTTCTTT
TRBV28	TRBJ1-5	14	NA	NA	CASSSEYSNQPQHF	TGTGCCAGCAGCTCAGAATATAGCAATCAGCCCCAGCATTTT
TRBV2	TRBJ2-1	14	NA	NA	CASSISGVRNEQFF	TGTGCCAGCAGTATCTCGGGGGTTAGGAATGAGCAGTTCTTC